The TCR beta chain described here comes from a study of response to subunit inactivated influenza vaccine. Regarding the study as a whole: The study's authors posited that every seasonal influenza vaccination enlists few new T cells.

The table lists this clonotype with a few counts. What it binds is unknown. TCRdb itself ran the RT-PCR reads through MiXCR, one entry per CDR3 protein. The sample lists approximately 480,000 distinct CDR3 sequences; roughly 9.8% were seen once. The specimen comprised PBMCs from blood, sampled roughly 47 days after vaccination. This receptor was identified in a man aged 50 or older who received an inactivated influenza vaccine.

The CDR3, as DNA: TGTGCCATCAGTGATGGACAAGGCAATCAGCCCCAGCATTTT. Translation gives CAISDGQGNQPQHF. V gene TRBV10-3 combines with J gene TRBJ1-5, with D maybe TRBD1 (5 bases). Germline assignment: CDR1 ENHRY and CDR2 SYGVKD. This CDR3 spans 14 amino acids. Trimming removed 3 bases from V and 2 bases from J, with 8 bases in between.